The 22 T cell receptor beta chains listed next were all sequenced from one sample in a study of blood T cell repertoires in COVID-19 (dated by TCRdb to 2020 to 2021). Library construction relied on the immunoSEQ multiplex PCR assay. In TCRdb, the immuneACCESS table is reduced to in-frame sequences with V and J assigned. These tables do not hold every clone; where another copy was compared, an unresolved V gene accounts for under half, and the others remain unexplained. Within this sample are some 210,000 clones, with 81% of them counted one time only. Approximately 9% of the sample is in the top ten clones. Sequencing used PBMCs or T cells enriched from blood (not recorded which). The receptors derive from a woman in her 50s with acute COVID-19.

The V and J genes are TRBV7-9 and TRBJ1-4; D gene uncertain. CDR1 SEHNR and CDR2 FQNEAQ come from the germline V gene (reference sequence). Between the trimmed V and J ends, which lost 2 bases and 6 bases, there was a span of 13 bases. This CDR3 has 15 residues. This chain's CDR3 is CASSLRLERDEKLFF. The CDR3 nucleotides are TGTGCCAGCAGCTTACGACTTGAGAGGGATGAAAAACTGTTTTTT.

V is TRBV10-3 and J is TRBJ1-2; 9 nucleotides line up with TRBD1. Trimming cost V 4 bases and J 4 bases; bases outside gene matches: 4. The CDR3 runs 14 residues. Germline CDR1 is ENHRY and CDR2 is SYGVKD. CDR3 in DNA: TGTGCCATCAGTGCGTCGGACAGGGGCTATGGCTACACCTTC. It specifies CAISASDRGYGYTF.

This chain joins TRBV10-3 and TRBJ2-1, with TRBD2 matching over 14 bases. This CDR3 spans 19 amino acids. CDR1 is ENHRY, CDR2 SYGVKD, per germline. Trimming cost V 4 bases and J 10 bases; bases outside gene matches: 18. The CDR3 is CAISGGWGLAGDTGKEQFF. The CDR3 bases are TGTGCCATCAGTGGGGGCTGGGGACTAGCGGGAGATACGGGAAAGGAGCAGTTCTTC.

DNA for the CDR3: TGTGCCAGCAGTTACTCCTCTAGCTCCTACGAGCAGTACTTC. Its protein is CASSYSSSSYEQYF. V gene TRBV6-5 combines with J gene TRBJ2-7; the D is unclear. Per germline, CDR1 MNHEY and CDR2 SVGAGI. V lost 0 bases to trimming and J lost 0 bases, with 6 bases between them. The length of the CDR3 is 14 residues.

This chain connects TRBV28 to TRBJ2-3, with 9 bases that match TRBD1. The germline V gene encodes CDR1 MDHEN and CDR2 SYDVKM. The CDR3 has 15 residues. V trimming: 3 bases; J trimming: 4 bases; junction bases outside the gene matches: 5. The chain's CDR3 is CASSFGTGGADTQYF. The CDR3 DNA is TGTGCCAGCAGTTTTGGTACAGGGGGCGCAGATACGCAGTATTTT.

The chain has TRBV29-1 and TRBJ1-1; 9 nucleotides line up with TRBD1. The germline CDR1 and CDR2 sequences are SQVTM and ANQGSEA. The CDR3 length is 13 residues. The ends lost 6 bases at V and 7 bases at J; junction bases unmatched: 9. The CDR3 bases are TGCAGCGTCGCACAGGGGGCGACGGTTGAAGCTTTCTTT. As protein: CSVAQGATVEAFF.

This chain joins TRBV30 and TRBJ2-6, with 8 bases fitting TRBD1. After removal of 5 bases from V and 2 bases from J, the junction contained 5 bases not matched to a gene. Germline assignment: CDR1 GTSNPN and CDR2 SVGIG (reference sequence). The CDR3 is 15 amino acids. CDR3 loop: CAWGQGDAGANVLTF. The CDR3 DNA sequence: TGTGCCTGGGGACAGGGTGATGCTGGGGCCAACGTCCTGACTTTC.

The genes are TRBV2 and TRBJ2-7; 9 nucleotides align to TRBD2. The V segment lost 6 bases and the J segment 2 bases; nucleotides outside the gene matches: 8. Germline V CDR1 and CDR2: SNHLY, FYNNEI. This CDR3 is 15 amino acids long. This CDR3 is CASRSSGANTYEQYF. CDR3 nucleotide sequence: TGTGCCAGCAGGTCTAGCGGGGCGAACACCTACGAGCAGTACTTC.

The chain links TRBV12-3 or TRBV12-4 to TRBJ2-7; TRBD1 aligns across 9 bases. The CDR3 has 13 residues. V shed 3 bases and J 6 bases; nucleotides not matched to a gene: 3. The CDR3: CASSFGTGSEQYF. Here the CDR3 DNA reads TGTGCCAGCAGTTTCGGGACAGGGTCCGAGCAGTACTTC.

The CDR3 protein is CASSPGDRDSSEAFF. In DNA form, the CDR3 reads TGTGCCAGCAGCCCCGGTGACCGGGACAGCTCAGAAGCTTTCTTT. This sequence joins TRBV7-3 and TRBJ1-1, with TRBD1 identical over 7 bases. This CDR3 is 15 amino acids long. Per the germline V gene, CDR1 is SGHTA and CDR2 is FQGTGA. Trimming removed 5 bases from V and 8 bases from J; junction bases left unmatched: 14.

The rearrangement links TRBV2 to TRBJ1-6; 11 nucleotides align to TRBD1. Unmatched junction bases numbered 11, after V lost 10 bases and J lost 9 bases. The germline CDR1 and CDR2 sequences are SNHLY and FYNNEI. This CDR3 is 15 amino acids long. The CDR3 protein is CATYLSGTGGSPLHF. CDR3 DNA: TGTGCCACCTACCTATCAGGGACAGGGGGTTCACCCCTCCACTTT.

There are a few counts of this clone. The rearrangement uses TRBV6-5 and TRBJ2-7; the D gene is possibly TRBD2 (6 bases). V was cut by 2 bases and J by 5 bases, with 13 bases left in between. This CDR3 comprises 14 residues. The germline gives CDR1 MNHEY, CDR2 SVGAGI. CDR3: CASSYLRGSNEQYF. The CDR3, as DNA: TGTGCCAGCAGTTACCTCCGGGGGTCCAACGAGCAGTACTTC.

This clone was seen ten or more times. This chain uses TRBV27 with TRBJ2-1; 10 bases fit TRBD2. Germline CDR1 is MNHEY and CDR2 is SMNVEV (reference sequence). The CDR3 extends over 13 amino acids. V gave up 5 bases and J gave up 9 bases; unmatched junction bases: 4. CDR3 sequence: CASSPGTSAEQFF. The DNA of the CDR3 is TGTGCCAGCAGTCCAGGGACTAGCGCTGAGCAGTTCTTC.

This clone was found once. The rearrangement joins TRBV27 to TRBJ2-7; 7 positions match TRBD2. This CDR3 has 14 residues. Trimming removed 6 bases from V and 8 bases from J; junction bases left unmatched: 13. Germline V gives CDR1 MNHEY, CDR2 SMNVEV (reference sequence). Here the CDR3 DNA reads TGTGCCAGCAGACTAGCGACGAGTTCTAGTAAGCAGTACTTC. Amino acids: CASRLATSSSKQYF.

V usage is TRBV6-5 and J usage is TRBJ2-5, with a possible D match to TRBD2 (6 bases). CDR1 MNHEY and CDR2 SVGAGI come from the germline V gene. With 10 bases removed from V and 4 bases from J, the gap between germline ends came to 7 bases. The CDR3 is 10 amino acids. CDR3 sequence (DNA): TGTGCCACCGGGAGAGAGACCCAGTACTTC. It codes for CATGRETQYF.

The chain combines TRBV5-1 with TRBJ1-1; 7 nucleotides match TRBD1. The germline CDR1 and CDR2 sequences are SGHRS and YFSETQ. V lost 8 bases and J lost 2; bases outside the gene matches: 15. This CDR3 has 16 amino acids. CDR3 amino acids: CASSITGVLGNTEAFF. The CDR3 DNA reads TGCGCCAGTTCTATTACAGGGGTTTTAGGAAACACTGAAGCTTTCTTT.

This clone was detected once. Here the CDR3 omits its conserved ending phenylalanine or tryptophan, so a read error is the likely source. It is unclear where the CDR3 begins or ends on the DNA, so no DNA is shown, and the CDR3 is as TCRdb lists it. The CDR3 here is CASSESQGPRG. The genes are TRBV10-1 and TRBJ2-7; the D call TRBD1 from the table was never checked on the DNA. CDR1 WNHNN and CDR2 SYGVQD come from the germline V gene (reference sequence). The CDR3 spans 11 amino acids, including both terminal residues.

The chain combines TRBV20-1 with TRBJ1-5; TRBD1 agrees at 7 bases. V shed 3 bases, J shed 2 bases, and the junction held 10 bases outside the gene matches. This CDR3 is built from 16 residues. CDR1 DFQATT and CDR2 SNEGSKA come from the germline V gene (reference sequence). In DNA form, the CDR3 reads TGCAGTGCTAGTAATACAGGGGAGGTGGGCAATCAGCCCCAGCATTTT. This translates into CSASNTGEVGNQPQHF.

The chain uses TRBV23-1 and TRBJ1-4; 9 positions match TRBD1. TRBV23-1 is recorded as an ORF, its role being uncertain. The ends lost 0 bases at V and 6 bases at J; junction bases unmatched: 2. This CDR3 is 15 amino acids long. The CDR3 region has the DNA TGCGCCAGCAGTCAATCTCACAGGGGGCATGAAAAACTGTTTTTT. Its protein product is CASSQSHRGHEKLFF.

This clone was observed a single time. The CDR3 loop is CASSPQGNNEKLFF. In DNA form, the CDR3 reads TGTGCCAGCTCACCACAGGGGAATAATGAAAAACTGTTTTTT. The rearrangement joins TRBV18 to TRBJ1-4; perhaps TRBD1 as D (5 bases). The CDR3 is made up of 14 amino acids. CDR1 KGHSH and CDR2 LQKENI come from the germline V gene. V shed 1 base and J shed 4 bases, with 7 bases lying between them. Full variable domain (outside the CDR3, taken from reference TRBV18 and TRBJ1-4): NAGVMQNPRHLVRRRGQEARLRCSPMKGHSHVYWYRQLPEEGLKFMVYLQKENIIDESGMPKERFSAEFPKEGPSILRIQQVVRGDSAAYFCASSPQGNNEKLFFGSGTQLSVL.

The CDR3 loop reads CASSLARESTQHF. CDR3 nucleotide sequence: TGTGCCAGCAGCTTAGCCCGGGAATCGACCCAGCATTTT. The chain is built from TRBV11-2 and TRBJ1-5, with D unresolved. The CDR3 has 13 residues. Germline V gene lookup returns CDR1 SGHAT and CDR2 FQNNGV. Trimming removed 1 base at V and 11 bases at J, with 12 bases between.

There are a few counts of this clone. The chain links TRBV7-2 to TRBJ2-7; a weak D match, TRBD2 (6 bases). The V end lost 4 bases, the J end lost 0 bases, and 10 bases lay between the germline ends. Germline V gene sequence: CDR1 SGHTA, CDR2 FQGNSA. CDR3 length: 14 residues. This CDR3 is CASSSQTSSYEQYF. The DNA of the CDR3 is TGTGCCAGCAGCTCCCAGACTAGCTCCTACGAGCAGTACTTC.